By sample share, the clone carrying this T cell receptor (beta chain) is large. The antigen is undetermined. Time point noted: sample taken at primary tumor resection. The cohort: 70 to 85 early-stage, untreated non-small cell lung cancer patients. Whole RNA, isolated from tumor, nontumor lung or frozen PBMC, was sequenced without prior sorting. This sample was taken from a study of spatial heterogeneity in lung cancer. Findings and limits, study-wide: Tumors with more nonsynonymous mutations had more expanded intratumoral alpha and beta TCRs.

The CDR3 is made up of 15 amino acids. Germline-derived CDR1 and CDR2 are MNHEY and SMNVEV (reference sequence). The V end lost 1 base, the J end lost 7 bases, and 17 bases lay between the germline ends. A distinct unique molecular identifier was carried by each TCR cDNA molecule. MiXCR, run by TCRdb on the 5' RACE reads, gives a single entry per CDR3 protein. Of 4,100 or so distinct CDR3 sequences in the sample, approximately 8.3% are singletons; the top ten hold roughly 13%. V gene TRBV27 combines with J gene TRBJ2-7; D remains unclear. The sequenced sample was lung tumor tissue, obtained at surgery. This clonotype was sampled from a male donor with early-stage non-small cell lung cancer. CDR3 DNA sequence: TGTGCCAGCAGTTTATTTCCCCCAGACCCATGGGAGCAGTACTTC. Protein product: CASSLFPPDPWEQYF.